This TCR beta chain is from a study of control samples from healthy donors and cancer patients. This table comes from immunoSEQ multiplex PCR, and its TCRdb copy is limited to in-frame clones, with some not included. The table shows approximately 160,000 clones, with 92% occurring only once. The CDR3 covers 14 residues. CDR1 and CDR2 (germline): MDHEN, SYDVKM. Losses at the gene ends were 8 bases for V and 6 bases for J; bases not matched to a gene: 9. Sequencing input: blood. V gene TRBV28 combines with J gene TRBJ1-4; 7 bases line up with TRBD1. This receptor was obtained from a young woman in good health. Written as DNA, the CDR3 is TGTGCCAGCGGACCCGGGACAGATGATGAAAAACTGTTTTTT. The encoded protein is CASGPGTDDEKLFF.